This T cell receptor beta chain appears in the sequencing data of a study of blood T cell repertoires in COVID-19. Generated by immunoSEQ multiplex PCR, the TCRdb table keeps only in-frame clones and is missing some. This table holds roughly 45,000 clones, 89% found once. The CDR3 spans 13 residues. Trimming pared 5 bases from V and 2 bases from J, leaving 7 bases between. Sequencing input: peripheral blood. The clonotype was recovered from a human donor in a cohort sampled during active COVID-19. The chain employs TRBV12-3 or TRBV12-4 and TRBJ1-5, with D maybe TRBD1 (6 bases). The CDR3, as DNA: TGTGCCAGCAGTCGACAGGGCAATCAGCCCCAGCATTTT. Translated: CASSRQGNQPQHF.